This T cell receptor beta chain was documented in a study of blood T cell repertoires in COVID-19. The trim removed 7 bases at V and 1 base at J, leaving 3 bases unmatched. CDR3 length: 14 residues. CDR1 is SNHLY and CDR2 is FYNNEI in the germline V gene. In the original workflow: Reference gene primer amplification gave estimated nucleated cell counts. Some clones are missing from TCRdb's copy, which holds only in-frame ones; the method was immunoSEQ multiplex PCR. The DNA was the basis for D and trimming; V, J and clone size are from that table. The table lists approximately 480,000 clones, 89% of them singletons, with roughly 0.84% in the top ten.

The chain links TRBV2 to TRBJ2-2, with TRBD1 identical over 7 bases. The sample comprised peripheral blood. The clonotype was recovered from a man aged 18 to 30 with COVID-19, enrolled during active disease. The CDR3 sequence is CASKGDRNTGELFF. The CDR3 DNA sequence: TGTGCCAGCAAGGGGGACAGGAACACCGGGGAGCTGTTTTTT. The full variable domain, with the rest looked up from reference TRBV2 and TRBJ2-2, is EPEVTQTPSHQVTQMGQEVILRCVPISNHLYFYWYRQILGQKVEFLVSFYNNEISEKSEIFDDQFSVERPDGSNFTLKIRSTKLEDSAMYFCASKGDRNTGELFFGEGSRLTVL.